A single sample is the source of the 13 T cell receptor beta chains below, sequenced in a study of shared clonotypes between healthy human individuals (dated by TCRdb to 2020 to 2021). Preparation of the library involved the immunoSEQ multiplex PCR assay. Imported from immuneACCESS, the table was reduced by TCRdb to in-frame sequences with V and J called. These copies leave out some clones; in studies compared against another copy, an unresolved V gene accounts for under half, and the cause of the remainder is not known. This sample is represented by over a million clones; approximately 98.5% of them were singletons. The biggest ten clones account for 0.36% of the sample. The source material was naive CD4+ T cells sorted from blood. In light of the paper, this sample's cell subset or site label describes: CD45RA+ positively selected. These receptors were taken from a man between 25 and 39 years old in good health.

V gene TRBV7-9 combines with J gene TRBJ2-1; D is perhaps TRBD1 (6 bases). This CDR3 is 16 amino acids long. Germline-derived CDR1 and CDR2 are SEHNR and FQNEAQ (reference sequence). V lost 0 bases and J lost 2, with 11 bases in between. The CDR3 is CASSLAPGAAYNEQFF. CDR3 nucleotide sequence: TGTGCCAGCAGCTTAGCGCCAGGGGCGGCCTACAATGAGCAGTTCTTC.

CDR3 amino acids: CASSLAGQGYEQYF. CDR3 nucleotide sequence: TGTGCCAGCAGCTTAGCGGGACAGGGATACGAGCAGTACTTC. This chain connects TRBV13 to TRBJ2-7; 9 nucleotides agree with TRBD1. Per the germline V gene, CDR1 is PRHDT and CDR2 is FYEKMQ (reference sequence). The V segment lost 1 base and the J segment 4 bases; nucleotides outside the gene matches: 2. The CDR3 spans 14 residues.

This clone was seen only once. The chain couples TRBV5-6 to TRBJ1-3; D remains ambiguous. The V gene lost 4 bases and the J gene lost 0 bases, with 11 bases spanning the gap. CDR1 and CDR2 from the germline V gene are SGHDT and YYEEEE. This CDR3 contains 15 residues. CDR3 sequence reads: CASSKTVSSGNTIYF. The CDR3 coding sequence is TGTGCCAGCAGCAAAACAGTCAGCTCTGGAAACACCATATATTTT.

This chain joins TRBV27 and TRBJ2-6; D not certain. V gave up 8 bases and J gave up 0 bases, with 14 bases separating them. Germline values: CDR1 MNHEY, CDR2 SMNVEV (reference sequence). This CDR3 has 16 residues. DNA of the CDR3: TGTGCCAGCGGCCCTTGGTCGGGCTCTGGGGCCAACGTCCTGACTTTC. It specifies CASGPWSGSGANVLTF.

The chain combines TRBV18 with TRBJ2-1; 13 bases match TRBD2. The CDR3 loop spans 18 amino acids. Germline assignment: CDR1 KGHSH and CDR2 LQKENI. V lost 6 bases, J lost 4 bases, and 12 bases stayed unmatched. This CDR3 is CASSRTSGSFSLYNEQFF. The CDR3 DNA sequence: TGTGCCAGCTCTCGGACTAGCGGGAGTTTTTCCCTGTACAATGAGCAGTTCTTC.

The gene calls are TRBV27 and TRBJ1-2; 8 bases align to TRBD1. The length of the CDR3 is 15 residues. Unmatched junction bases numbered 8, after V lost 5 bases and J lost 3 bases. Germline V gene data show CDR1 as MNHEY and CDR2 as SMNVEV (reference sequence). CDR3 coding DNA: TGTGCCAGCAGTCCCGACAGGGGTCTCTACTATGGCTACACCTTC. This codes for CASSPDRGLYYGYTF.

The gene calls are TRBV11-2 and TRBJ1-2; 7 positions agree with TRBD1. Trimming at V came to 2 bases and at J to 8 bases, leaving 8 bases not matched to a gene. CDR1 is SGHAT, CDR2 FQNNGV, per germline. This CDR3 spans 14 amino acids. The CDR3 protein is CASSLTITGAGYTF. The CDR3 DNA sequence: TGTGCCAGCAGCTTAACTATAACAGGGGCCGGCTACACCTTC. The entire variable domain, with the rest obtained from reference TRBV11-2 and TRBJ1-2, is as follows: EAGVAQSPRYKIIEKRQSVAFWCNPISGHATLYWYQQILGQGPKLLIQFQNNGVVDDSQLPKDRFSAERLKGVDSTLKIQPAKLEDSAVYLCASSLTITGAGYTFGSGTRLTVV.

This chain joins TRBV28 and TRBJ1-5; 7 nucleotides line up with TRBD1. V lost 6 bases and J lost 0; bases outside the gene matches: 8. CDR1 is MDHEN and CDR2 is SYDVKM in the germline V gene. The CDR3 has 16 residues. As DNA, the CDR3 is TGTGCCAGCAGCCTAATCGGGACAGCTAGCAATCAGCCCCAGCATTTT. Protein: CASSLIGTASNQPQHF.

The CDR3 DNA follows: TGCGCCAGCAGCCAAGAAGGCGGGATTATGAACACTGAAGCTTTCTTT. As protein: CASSQEGGIMNTEAFF. The rearrangement links TRBV4-3 to TRBJ1-1; unclear D gene. V shed 0 bases and J shed 0 bases, with 11 bases lying between them. Per germline, CDR1 LGHNA and CDR2 YSLEER. The CDR3 contains 16 residues.

The V gene is TRBV25-1, the J gene TRBJ2-3, with 7 bases identical to TRBD1. Trimming took 3 bases from V and 0 from J; bases not matched to a gene: 6. Germline V CDR1 and CDR2: MGHDK, SYGVNS. The CDR3 length is 16 residues. In nucleotides, the CDR3 is TGTGCCAGCAGTGACATAGGCAGGGGGAGCACAGATACGCAGTATTTT. As protein: CASSDIGRGSTDTQYF.

The rearrangement uses TRBV25-1 and TRBJ2-7; D uncertain. Germline V CDR1 and CDR2: MGHDK, SYGVNS. The V end lost 4 bases, the J end lost 1 base, and 5 bases lay between the germline ends. This CDR3 is built from 12 residues. The chain's CDR3 is CASSVVSYEQYF. In DNA, the CDR3 is TGTGCCAGCAGTGTTGTTTCCTACGAGCAGTACTTC.

This chain links TRBV5-1 with TRBJ2-7, with 13 bases fitting TRBD2. The CDR3 loop spans 16 amino acids. Germline CDR1 SGHRS, CDR2 YFSETQ. With 3 bases clipped from V and 3 bases from J, the junction kept 6 bases outside the gene matches. The CDR3 DNA sequence: TGCGCCAGCAGCTCTGGGGGGACTAGCGGGAACTACGAGCAGTACTTC. It encodes CASSSGGTSGNYEQYF.

V usage is TRBV19 and J usage is TRBJ2-3; the D is unclear. Germline V CDR1 and CDR2: LNHDA, SQIVND (reference sequence). With 7 bases removed from V and 4 bases from J, the gap between germline ends came to 6 bases. This CDR3 has 11 residues. CDR3 bases: TGTGCCAGTACGAGTTCAGATACGCAGTATTTT. Amino acid sequence: CASTSSDTQYF. The entire variable domain, with the rest obtained from reference TRBV19 and TRBJ2-3, is as follows: DGGITQSPKYLFRKEGQNVTLSCEQNLNHDAMYWYRQDPGQGLRLIYYSQIVNDFQKGDIAEGYSVSREKKESFPLTVTSAQKNPTAFYLCASTSSDTQYFGPGTRLTVL.